This TCR beta chain was observed in a study of blood T cell repertoires in COVID-19. For the study at large: Italy, Spain and the United States were the sources of the convalescent and acute COVID-19 samples. PBMCs, B-cell-depleted T cells, or T cells were the source of the cDNA or gDNA that made up the material.

Germline-derived CDR1 and CDR2 are LNHDA and SQIVND (reference sequence). Trimming shortened V by 5 bases and J by 6 bases, and 13 bases separated the two germline ends. The CDR3 runs to 13 residues. Authors' processing steps: Amplification from reference gene primers served as the basis for estimated nucleated cell counts. Some clones are missing from TCRdb's copy, which holds only in-frame ones; the method was immunoSEQ multiplex PCR. V and J calls and clone size come straight from that table; D and trimming were deduced from the DNA. The sample includes 120,000 or so clones, roughly 77% of them seen just once.

The clonotype originates from a man in his fifties or sixties with active or convalescent COVID-19. V is TRBV19 and J is TRBJ1-2, with D possibly matching TRBD1 (6 bases). The sequencing sample was made of peripheral blood. The CDR3: CASSLQGRDGYTF. CDR3 coding DNA: TGTGCCAGTAGTTTACAGGGTCGTGATGGCTACACCTTC.